The clone carrying this T cell receptor beta chain was observed at least ten times. This sample was taken from a study of low-dose radiotherapy and immunotherapy resistance in tumors. Study information: Each fraction given to Cohort 2 every two weeks delivered 1 Gy, and the total reached 13 Gy over 26 weeks.

As for time point: before trial treatment. The donors' regimen was nivolumab, ipilimumab, aspirin, low-dose cyclophosphamide and low-dose radiotherapy. The presence of advanced solid tumors lacking tumor-infiltrating lymphocytes characterized eligible patients. The CDR3 sequence is 12 residues long. Alpha- and beta-chain coverage of first-strand cDNA came from TRAV- and TRBV-specific primers. TCR amplification ran roughly 21 PCR cycles using constant-region and V-primer adapter primers. Isolated mRNA was amplified by in vitro transcription. In TCRdb, the reads were re-called with MiXCR into one record per CDR3 protein. The sample gives nearly 95,000 distinct CDR3 sequences, roughly a tenth of which show up once; around 1% is in the top ten.

This sequence joins TRBV21-1 and TRBJ2-7; TRBD2, the D gene given by the table, was not confirmed from the DNA. TRBV21-1 is a pseudogene locus. This sample comprised PBMCs, obtained before treatment. The receptor was isolated from a male donor with prostate cancer. The CDR3 protein is CASSKGSHEQYF. Here the CDR3 DNA reads TGTGCCAGCAGCAAAGGTAGTCACGAGCAGTACTTC.